This T cell receptor (beta chain) was sequenced for a study of blood T cell repertoires in COVID-19. On the study more broadly: Researchers got acute and convalescent COVID-19 samples from the United States, Italy and Spain. From T cells, B-cell-depleted T cells, or PBMCs came the material, which was cDNA or gDNA.

Profiling relied on immunoSEQ multiplex PCR, and the TCRdb table lists in-frame clones only, not all of them. Of 150,000 to 200,000 clones listed, more than 70% were seen once; the top ten hold 7.5% to 9.5%. This TCR was sampled from a woman in her sixties with acute or convalescent COVID-19. The sample taken for sequencing was peripheral blood.

CDR3 region: CASRTGLGNTIYF. CDR3 bases: TGTGCCAGCAGGACAGGACTCGGAAACACCATATATTTT. This chain connects TRBV2 to TRBJ1-3, with a possible D match to TRBD1 (6 bases). The ends were cut back, 6 bases at V and 4 bases at J, with 10 bases in the middle. The CDR3 is 13 amino acids. The germline gives CDR1 SNHLY, CDR2 FYNNEI.